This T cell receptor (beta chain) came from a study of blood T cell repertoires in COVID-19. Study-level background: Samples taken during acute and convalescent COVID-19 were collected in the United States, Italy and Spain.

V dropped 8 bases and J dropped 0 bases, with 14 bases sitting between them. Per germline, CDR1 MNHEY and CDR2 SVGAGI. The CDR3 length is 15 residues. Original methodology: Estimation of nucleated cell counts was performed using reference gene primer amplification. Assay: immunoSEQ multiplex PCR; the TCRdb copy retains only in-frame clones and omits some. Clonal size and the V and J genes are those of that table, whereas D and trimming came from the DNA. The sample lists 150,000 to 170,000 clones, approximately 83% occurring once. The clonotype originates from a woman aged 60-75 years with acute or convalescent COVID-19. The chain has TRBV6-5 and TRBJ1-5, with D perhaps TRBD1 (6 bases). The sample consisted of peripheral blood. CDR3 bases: TGTGCCAGCGCCGAACAGGGACCTAGCAATCAGCCCCAGCATTTT. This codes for CASAEQGPSNQPQHF.